This T cell receptor beta chain appears in the sequencing data of a study of control samples from healthy donors and cancer patients. Germline-derived CDR1 and CDR2 are MDHEN and SYDVKM. The V gene end was trimmed by 3 bases and the J gene end by 5 bases; junction bases not matched to a gene: 4. The CDR3 is 15 amino acids. The assay was immunoSEQ multiplex PCR, and TCRdb's table has in-frame clones only and misses some. The data show 390,000 or so clones, about nine tenths seen once. The specimen sequenced was PBMCs. The gene calls are TRBV28 and TRBJ1-6; 7 bases align to TRBD1. The TCR originated in a man aged 40-55 years with head and neck cancer. In DNA, the CDR3 is TGTGCCAGCAGTTTCCAACAGGGGAATAATTCACCCCTCCACTTT. Amino acids: CASSFQQGNNSPLHF.